One sample yielded the 10 T cell receptor beta chains listed below, sequenced in a study of Tregs in tolerant kidney transplant recipients. Produced via immunoSEQ multiplex PCR; TCRdb's table is partial and in-frame only. The table shows 69,000 or so clones, with about 88% occurring only once. The specimen comprised CD4+ T cells from blood, sampled before the transplant. All receptors derive from a human donor who received a combined kidney and bone marrow transplant.

This chain uses TRBV10-3 with TRBJ2-1; TRBD2 agrees at 7 bases. CDR3 length: 15 amino acids. From germline, CDR1 is ENHRY and CDR2 SYGVKD. J was trimmed by 2 bases and V by 6 bases; bases with no gene match: 7. The chain's CDR3 is CAIRVSRGTYNEQFF. In DNA, the CDR3 is TGTGCCATCAGGGTCTCGCGGGGGACCTACAATGAGCAGTTCTTC.

CDR3 sequence (DNA): TGTGCCAGCAGTGAAACGACTAGCTCGGATACGCAGTATTTT. It yields the protein CASSETTSSDTQYF. This chain uses TRBV6-1 with TRBJ2-3; 7 bases map to TRBD2. After removal of 2 bases from V and 6 bases from J, the junction contained 5 bases not matched to a gene. The length of the CDR3 is 14 residues. CDR1 MNHNS and CDR2 SASEGT come from the germline V gene.

The chain combines TRBV9 with TRBJ2-5; 8 bases fit TRBD2. Germline loops: CDR1 SGDLS, CDR2 YYNGEE. The junction had 5 bases not matched to a gene; V was cut back by 4 bases and J by 3 bases. The CDR3 extends over 14 amino acids. The CDR3 sequence is CASSRGRPKETQYF. CDR3 in DNA: TGTGCCAGCAGCCGCGGGAGGCCAAAAGAGACCCAGTACTTC.

The chain combines TRBV7-6 with TRBJ1-5; D not certain. Deletions cut 2 bases from V and 4 bases from J, with 24 bases between. Germline assignment: CDR1 SGHVS and CDR2 FNYEAQ. This CDR3 spans 19 amino acids. CDR3 coding DNA: TGTGCCAGCAGCTTAAACTATGGCAGCCAAATCTTTCGGAATCAGCCCCAGCATTTT. It translates to CASSLNYGSQIFRNQPQHF.

Only a few counts were recorded for this clone. The sample contains more than one DNA sequence encoding this CDR3. This sequence joins TRBV19 and TRBJ2-1; D ambiguous. CDR3 size: 14 residues. V was pared by 2 bases and J by 0 bases, with 5 bases between. CDR1 and CDR2 (germline): LNHDA, SQIVND (reference sequence). The CDR3 spells CASSISSSYNEQFF. The CDR3 DNA reads as TGTGCCAGTAGTATATCCAGCTCCTACAATGAGCAGTTCTTC.

The V gene is TRBV6-1, the J gene TRBJ1-2; D uncertain. Looked up from germline, CDR1 is MNHNS and CDR2 is SASEGT. Trimming took 1 base from V and 5 from J, leaving 8 bases between them. The CDR3 is 13 amino acids. CDR3 DNA sequence: TGTGCCAGCAGTGAAGACAGCCAATATGGCTACACCTTC. Amino acids: CASSEDSQYGYTF.

The chain carries TRBV4-1 and TRBJ2-5; D perhaps matches TRBD1 (5 bases). Between the trimmed V and J ends, which lost 1 base and 5 bases, there was a span of 14 bases. The germline V gene has CDR1 MGHRA and CDR2 YSYEKL. The CDR3 is 15 amino acids. CDR3 sequence reads: CASSQAGAVLETQYF. The CDR3 DNA is TGCGCCAGCAGCCAAGCTGGGGCGGTCCTGGAGACCCAGTACTTC.

Here the CDR3 reads CASTSEGLTDTQYF. In DNA form, the CDR3 reads TGTGCCAGCACATCGGAGGGTCTCACAGATACGCAGTATTTT. The chain combines TRBV28 with TRBJ2-3; D perhaps matches TRBD2 (6 bases). This CDR3 comprises 14 residues. CDR1 is MDHEN, CDR2 SYDVKM, per germline. V gave up 7 bases and J gave up 2 bases, with 13 bases separating them.

The chain is built from TRBV2 and TRBJ2-5, with TRBD2 as a possible D gene (6 bases). Germline lookup yields CDR1 SNHLY and CDR2 FYNNEI. This CDR3 is built from 15 residues. V was clipped by 7 bases and J by 2 bases, with 17 bases between them. The DNA of the CDR3 is TGTGCCAGCAAGGGCTGGGTAGCGGCACAAGAGACCCAGTACTTC. Translating gives CASKGWVAAQETQYF.

The chain uses TRBV4-3 and TRBJ1-2; D not resolved. The germline V and J ends were trimmed by 1 base and 2 bases, with 11 bases remaining between them. This CDR3 has 15 residues. CDR1 is LGHNA and CDR2 is YSLEER in the germline V gene. In DNA form, the CDR3 reads TGCGCCAGCAGCCAAGGAGTTGGTAACAACTATGGCTACACCTTC. Amino acid sequence: CASSQGVGNNYGYTF.